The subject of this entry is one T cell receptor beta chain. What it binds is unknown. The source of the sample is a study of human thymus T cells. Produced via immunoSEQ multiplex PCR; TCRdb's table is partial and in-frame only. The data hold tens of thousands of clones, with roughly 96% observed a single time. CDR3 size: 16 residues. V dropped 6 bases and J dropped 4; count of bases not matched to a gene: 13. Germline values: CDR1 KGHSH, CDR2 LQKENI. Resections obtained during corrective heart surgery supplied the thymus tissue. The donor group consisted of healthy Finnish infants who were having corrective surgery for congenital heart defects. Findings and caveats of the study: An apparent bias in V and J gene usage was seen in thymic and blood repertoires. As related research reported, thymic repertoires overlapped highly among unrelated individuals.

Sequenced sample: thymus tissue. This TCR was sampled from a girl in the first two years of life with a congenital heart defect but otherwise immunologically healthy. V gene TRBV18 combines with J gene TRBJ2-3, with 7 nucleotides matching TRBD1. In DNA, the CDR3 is TGTGCCAGCTCGCTCAACAGGGGTATAGTCGCAGATACGCAGTATTTT. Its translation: CASSLNRGIVADTQYF.